These 27 T cell receptor beta chains were sequenced from one sample in a study of graft-versus-host responses after intestinal transplantation. TCRdb's table, derived via immunoSEQ multiplex PCR, lists solely in-frame clones and lacks some. This sample yields around 99,000 clones, of which about 92% are seen a single time; approximately 2% belongs to the top ten. The antigens these receptors bind are not known. Sample: unstimulated CD8+ T cells sorted from spleen or lymph node cells, taken before intestinal transplant. Every receptor here comes from a human donor who received an intestinal transplant.

The CDR3 is CASSQDDLTGSGANVLTF. As DNA, the CDR3 is TGCGCCAGCAGCCAAGATGATCTTACGGGCTCTGGGGCCAACGTCCTGACTTTC. V is TRBV4-3 and J is TRBJ2-6; unclear D gene. V shed 0 bases and J shed 0 bases, with 12 bases lying between them. Germline lookup yields CDR1 LGHNA and CDR2 YSLEER. This CDR3 is built from 18 residues.

The chain links TRBV7-2 to TRBJ1-2; D ambiguous. This CDR3 has 15 residues. The germline V and J ends were trimmed by 5 bases and 4 bases, with 17 bases remaining between them. CDR1 and CDR2 (germline): SGHTA, FQGNSA. CDR3 bases: TGTGCCAGCAGCGCCGTGAGGTCCGCTGCCTATGGCTACACCTTC. Protein: CASSAVRSAAYGYTF.

The chain uses TRBV27 and TRBJ2-3; D not resolved. Deletions cut 2 bases from V and 12 bases from J, with 18 bases between. CDR3 length equals 14 residues. Germline CDR1 MNHEY, CDR2 SMNVEV (reference sequence). CDR3 loop: CASSLREDIGFQYF. In DNA, the CDR3 is TGTGCCAGCAGTTTAAGAGAGGATATCGGATTCCAGTATTTT.

The rearrangement joins TRBV7-9 to TRBJ2-2, with D hard to call. With 3 bases removed from V and 4 bases from J, the gap between germline ends came to 6 bases. The germline gives CDR1 SEHNR, CDR2 FQNEAQ (reference sequence). The CDR3 has 13 amino acids. The DNA for the CDR3 is TGTGCCAGCAGCTTCTCCGGCACCGGGGAGCTGTTTTTT. This translates into CASSFSGTGELFF.

The chain uses TRBV7-9 and TRBJ2-1; 9 bases match TRBD2. Germline V CDR1 and CDR2: SEHNR, FQNEAQ (reference sequence). After removal of 6 bases from V and 4 bases from J, the junction contained 7 bases not matched to a gene. This CDR3 has 15 residues. Here the CDR3 reads CASSPSGGLYNEQFF. The CDR3 nucleotides read TGTGCCAGCAGTCCGAGCGGGGGGCTTTACAATGAGCAGTTCTTC.

This chain connects TRBV19 to TRBJ2-1, with D possibly TRBD1 on 5 matching bases. Germline loops: CDR1 LNHDA, CDR2 SQIVND (reference sequence). The CDR3 spans 17 residues. Trimming shortened V by 5 bases and J by 8 bases, and 25 bases separated the two germline ends. DNA of the CDR3: TGTGCCAGTAGTTCGGTGTGGACATCAAACCCAATCGATGAGCAGTTCTTC. Its protein is CASSSVWTSNPIDEQFF.

This clone was recorded once. V gene TRBV27 combines with J gene TRBJ2-7; D may be TRBD2 (6 bases). Germline V gene lookup returns CDR1 MNHEY and CDR2 SMNVEV (reference sequence). The CDR3 has 13 amino acids. V lost 6 bases and J lost 0, with 9 bases in between. The CDR3 DNA follows: TGTGCCAGCAGGGGGGACTTCTCCTACGAGCAGTACTTC. Protein sequence: CASRGDFSYEQYF.

This chain connects TRBV29-1 to TRBJ2-7; tentatively, D is TRBD2 (5 bases). The CDR3 has 15 residues. Per germline, CDR1 SQVTM and CDR2 ANQGSEA. Trimming removed 2 bases from V and 2 bases from J, with 16 bases in between. CDR3 protein: CSVEISIIGTYEQYF. The DNA of the CDR3 is TGCAGCGTTGAAATTAGCATCATCGGGACCTACGAGCAGTACTTC.

This chain connects TRBV11-2 to TRBJ2-2; 7 positions agree with TRBD1. Germline trimming cut 5 bases from V and 2 bases from J; bases unmatched to any gene: 5. Germline CDR1 and CDR2: SGHAT and FQNNGV. The length of the CDR3 is 15 residues. The CDR3 loop is CASSTRDSNTGELFF. In nucleotides, the CDR3 is TGTGCCAGCAGCACCCGGGACAGCAACACCGGGGAGCTGTTTTTT.

The V call is TRBV7-2, the J call TRBJ2-3; the D gene is possibly TRBD2 (7 bases). The CDR3 runs to 16 residues. Per the germline V gene, CDR1 is SGHTA and CDR2 is FQGNSA. The V end was cut by 1 base, the J end by 0 bases, with 11 bases between. CDR3 in amino acids: CASSLVAGASTDTQYF. The CDR3 nucleotides read TGTGCCAGCAGCTTAGTTGCGGGGGCAAGCACAGATACGCAGTATTTT.

The chain joins TRBV15 to TRBJ1-1, with D hard to call. CDR1 is LNHNV and CDR2 is YYDKDF in the germline V gene (reference sequence). Trimming took 0 bases from V and 1 from J, leaving 6 bases between them. This CDR3 is 14 amino acids long. The CDR3 is CATSRDRGNTEAFF. DNA for the CDR3: TGTGCCACCAGCAGAGATCGGGGGAACACTGAAGCTTTCTTT.

This clone was recorded once. The chain is built from TRBV18 and TRBJ2-1, with 7 bases that match TRBD1. In germline, CDR1 is KGHSH, CDR2 LQKENI. The V segment lost 2 bases and the J segment 8 bases; nucleotides outside the gene matches: 9. The CDR3 is 15 residues long. The DNA of the CDR3 is TGTGCCAGCTCACCATACAGGGGTAGTGAGGATGAGCAGTTCTTC. It codes for CASSPYRGSEDEQFF.

The chain employs TRBV16 and TRBJ1-6, with 9 bases matching TRBD1. The germline V gene has CDR1 KGHSY and CDR2 FQNENV. V was clipped by 4 bases and J by 4 bases; unmatched bases: 8. CDR3 length: 17 residues. The CDR3 here is CASSLPGQGPYNSPLHF. CDR3 nucleotide sequence: TGTGCCAGCAGCCTCCCCGGACAGGGGCCTTATAATTCACCCCTCCACTTT.

J is TRBJ1-2 and V is TRBV6-6; D is possibly TRBD1 (6 bases). This CDR3 comprises 15 residues. Per germline, CDR1 MNHNY and CDR2 SVGAGI (reference sequence). V lost 2 bases, J lost 3 bases, and 13 bases lay in between. Written as DNA, the CDR3 is TGTGCCAGCAGTTACCGCTCGGACAGTTACTATGGCTACACCTTC. Translating it yields CASSYRSDSYYGYTF.

This chain connects TRBV19 to TRBJ2-1; TRBD2 matches 14 bases. V gave up 4 bases and J gave up 7 bases; unmatched junction bases: 3. This CDR3 is built from 15 residues. CDR1 and CDR2 (germline): LNHDA, SQIVND (reference sequence). The CDR3 protein is CASSRLAGGPNEQFF. The CDR3 DNA sequence: TGTGCCAGTAGTAGACTAGCGGGGGGGCCAAATGAGCAGTTCTTC.

The chain combines TRBV27 with TRBJ1-1; 7 nucleotides match TRBD1. The CDR3 totals 14 residues. V shed 4 bases and J 4 bases; nucleotides not matched to a gene: 6. Germline values: CDR1 MNHEY, CDR2 SMNVEV (reference sequence). The CDR3 nucleotides are TGTGCCAGCAGTTCGGGAGACAGGGTCACTGAAGCTTTCTTT. Its translation: CASSSGDRVTEAFF.

The rearrangement joins TRBV27 to TRBJ2-6; D is unresolved. V lost 1 base and J 1 base, leaving 5 bases between the germline ends. The germline gives CDR1 MNHEY, CDR2 SMNVEV (reference sequence). The CDR3 spans 15 residues. In nucleotides, the CDR3 is TGTGCCAGCAGTTTATTCAGGTCTGGGGCCAACGTCCTGACTTTC. This codes for CASSLFRSGANVLTF.

This chain joins TRBV6-5 and TRBJ1-1; TRBD1 might be the D (6 bases). The CDR3 is made up of 15 amino acids. The germline V gene encodes CDR1 MNHEY and CDR2 SVGAGI. V lost 5 bases to trimming and J lost 2 bases, with 15 bases between them. The CDR3 DNA is TGTGCCAGCAGTCACCAGACGGGACATAACACTGAAGCTTTCTTT. Its protein is CASSHQTGHNTEAFF.

In its sample, this clone was seen once. This chain joins TRBV4-3 and TRBJ2-7, with a weak D call TRBD1 (6 bases). The CDR3 is 15 amino acids. Trimming cost V 2 bases and J 5 bases, with 16 bases left between them. Looked up from germline, CDR1 is LGHNA and CDR2 is YSLEER. CDR3 nucleotide sequence: TGCGCCAGCAGCCAATCACAGGGTGGAGGCAACGAGCAGTACTTC. Translated: CASSQSQGGGNEQYF.

On this clone itself: Other DNA sequences of this sample code for an identical CDR3. CDR3 residues: CAWSRPGQSNTEAFF. CDR3 DNA sequence: TGTGCCTGGAGTAGACCGGGACAATCGAACACTGAAGCTTTCTTT. The V gene is TRBV30, the J gene TRBJ1-1, with D maybe TRBD1 (6 bases). Trimming removed 2 bases from V and 1 base from J, with 14 bases in between. The CDR3 contains 15 residues. Germline V gene lookup returns CDR1 GTSNPN and CDR2 SVGIG (reference sequence).

This clone was seen more than once but under ten times. The chain has TRBV7-8 and TRBJ2-7, with a tentative D call TRBD1 (5 bases). The ends were cut back, 1 base at V and 5 bases at J, with 9 bases in the middle. Germline V gives CDR1 SGHVS, CDR2 FQNEAQ. The CDR3 covers 13 residues. This chain's CDR3 is CASSLGQGNEQYF. The CDR3 nucleotides read TGTGCCAGCAGCTTAGGCCAGGGAAACGAGCAGTACTTC.

The V and J genes are TRBV30 and TRBJ2-2; D is possibly TRBD2 (7 bases). This CDR3 spans 15 amino acids. The V gene's germline CDR1 is GTSNPN and CDR2 SVGIG (reference sequence). V shed 6 bases and J shed 2 bases, with 16 bases lying between them. This CDR3 is CACDPGGVNTGELFF. For the CDR3, the DNA is TGTGCCTGCGACCCGGGGGGCGTAAACACCGGGGAGCTGTTTTTT.

The rearrangement links TRBV29-1 to TRBJ2-7; the match to TRBD2 covers 7 bases. The CDR3 spans 15 residues. The germline V gene has CDR1 SQVTM and CDR2 ANQGSEA. V lost 3 bases, J lost 3 bases, and 11 bases stayed unmatched. The CDR3 loop reads CSVEIPGREIYEQYF. DNA for the CDR3: TGCAGCGTTGAGATCCCGGGGAGGGAGATCTACGAGCAGTACTTC.

The J gene is TRBJ2-7, the V gene TRBV9, with TRBD2 matching over 7 bases. This CDR3 contains 13 residues. The V segment lost 5 bases and the J segment 6 bases; nucleotides outside the gene matches: 8. The V gene's germline CDR1 is SGDLS and CDR2 YYNGEE. CDR3 nucleotides: TGTGCCAGCAGTGGGGGGGAGGCACCCGAGCAGTACTTC. It encodes CASSGGEAPEQYF.

The chain employs TRBV4-3 and TRBJ1-2, with 7 positions matching TRBD1. Germline loops: CDR1 LGHNA, CDR2 YSLEER. The CDR3 is made up of 15 amino acids. V gave up 0 bases and J gave up 4 bases; unmatched junction bases: 5. The CDR3, as DNA: TGCGCCAGCAGCCAAGATGTAGGGACAGCCTATGGCTACACCTTC. Translation: CASSQDVGTAYGYTF.

This sequence joins TRBV19 and TRBJ1-4, with D perhaps matching TRBD1 (5 bases). In germline, CDR1 is LNHDA, CDR2 SQIVND (reference sequence). The V and J ends lost 1 base and 0 bases respectively, with 21 bases between them. CDR3 length: 20 amino acids. CDR3 residues: CASSIGIWLTETATNEKLFF. CDR3 nucleotide sequence: TGTGCCAGTAGTATAGGTATTTGGCTGACAGAAACTGCAACTAATGAAAAACTGTTTTTT.

The chain links TRBV7-9 to TRBJ1-1; D call uncertain. V lost 6 bases to trimming and J lost 3 bases, with 17 bases between them. The CDR3 contains 15 residues. Per germline, CDR1 SEHNR and CDR2 FQNEAQ (reference sequence). The CDR3 DNA sequence: TGTGCCAGCAGTAATACGCGGGCTGGCGACACTGAAGCTTTCTTT. This translates into CASSNTRAGDTEAFF.